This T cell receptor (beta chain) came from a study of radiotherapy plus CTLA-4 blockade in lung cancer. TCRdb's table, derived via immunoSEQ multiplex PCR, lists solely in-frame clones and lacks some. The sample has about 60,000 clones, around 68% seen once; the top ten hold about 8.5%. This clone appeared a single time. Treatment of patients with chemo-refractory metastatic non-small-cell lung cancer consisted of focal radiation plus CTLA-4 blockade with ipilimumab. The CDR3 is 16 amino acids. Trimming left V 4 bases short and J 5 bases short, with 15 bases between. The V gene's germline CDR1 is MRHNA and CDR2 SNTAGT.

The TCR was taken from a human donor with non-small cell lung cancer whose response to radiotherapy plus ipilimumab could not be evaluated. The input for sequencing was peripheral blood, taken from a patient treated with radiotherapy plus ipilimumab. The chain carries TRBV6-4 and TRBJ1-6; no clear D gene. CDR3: CASSGGLGENNSPLHF. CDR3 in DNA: TGTGCCAGCAGTGGGGGATTGGGAGAGAATAATTCACCCCTCCACTTT.